This paragraph covers one T cell receptor beta chain sequence. V trimming: 2 bases; J trimming: 2 bases; junction bases outside the gene matches: 6. This CDR3 has 16 residues. Germline CDR1 reads SGHTA; CDR2 reads FQGNSA. The data were obtained in a study of blood T cell repertoires in COVID-19. Sequenced by immunoSEQ multiplex PCR; TCRdb stores in-frame clones only, minus some. Of more than 150,000 clones in the sample, 80% were seen once. Sequencing input: peripheral blood. The source is a man between 60 and 75 years old with acute or convalescent COVID-19. This chain uses TRBV7-2 with TRBJ1-5; TRBD1 aligns across 7 bases. This CDR3 is CASSLRDSAGNQPQHF. The CDR3 DNA sequence: TGTGCCAGCAGCTTACGGGACAGCGCGGGCAATCAGCCCCAGCATTTT.